This T cell receptor beta chain was captured in a study of blood T cell repertoires in COVID-19. The J segment lost 4 bases and the V segment lost 5 bases, leaving 13 bases of the junction unmatched. Per the germline V gene, CDR1 is MNHNY and CDR2 is SVGAGI (reference sequence). The CDR3 runs to 17 residues. Using immunoSEQ multiplex PCR, the repertoire was profiled, and TCRdb retains in-frame clones only, with some absent. The sample lists about 28,000 clones, approximately 86% occurring once. This chain joins TRBV6-6 and TRBJ1-2; the match to TRBD1 covers 10 bases. Sequencing used peripheral blood. This clonotype was sampled from a man in his fifties or sixties with active COVID-19. CDR3 region: CASSPFVTGTGVYGYTF. The CDR3 nucleotides read TGTGCCAGCAGTCCTTTCGTAACCGGGACAGGGGTCTATGGCTACACCTTC.